The 7 T cell receptor beta chains presented below share a single source sample, sequenced in a study of T cells in Graves' hyperthyroidism and ophthalmopathy. TCR beta CDR3 regions were amplified from RNA transcripts. The TCR CDR3 first-round RT-PCR relied on the HTBI primer set. TCRdb processed the multiplex PCR reads anew with MiXCR; each CDR3 protein has one entry. The sample lists 600,000 to 700,000 distinct CDR3 sequences; about 15% were seen once. The source material was blood. The source of these receptors is a woman aged 40 to 50 with Graves' ophthalmopathy.

With regard to this clonotype: At one of its ends the junction is not consistent with the germline gene, which may arise from a read error. V is TRBV11-2 and J is TRBJ2-1; 9 nucleotides align to TRBD2. CDR1 and CDR2 from the germline V gene are SGHAT and FQNNGV. This CDR3 comprises 14 residues. The CDR3 DNA follows: TGTGCCAGCAGCTTAATAGCGGGAGATGGGGTAGGGGGGTTC. Translation gives CASSLIAGDGVGGF. The full variable domain, its missing parts supplied by reference TRBV11-2 and TRBJ2-1, is EAGVAQSPRYKIIEKRQSVAFWCNPISGHATLYWYQQILGQGPKLLIQFQNNGVVDDSQLPKDRFSAERLKGVDSTLKIQPAKLEDSAVYLCASSLIAGDGVGGFGPGTRLTVL.

This clonotype was seen more than once but under ten times. V usage is TRBV27 and J usage is TRBJ1-5; TRBD1 might be the D (5 bases). Trimming shortened V by 5 bases and J by 5 bases, and 13 bases separated the two germline ends. This CDR3 region has 14 residues. Germline assignment: CDR1 MNHEY and CDR2 SMNVEV (reference sequence). The chain's CDR3 is CASSESRGDQPQHF. Written as DNA, the CDR3 is TGTGCCAGCAGTGAATCGCGGGGGGATCAGCCCCAGCATTTT.

This clonotype was found many times. The chain recombines TRBV6-5 with TRBJ2-7, with 9 bases that match TRBD2. In germline, CDR1 is MNHEY, CDR2 SVGAGI. This CDR3 region has 14 residues. J was trimmed by 4 bases and V by 7 bases; bases with no gene match: 8. The CDR3 sequence is CASKPGTSRYEQYF. In nucleotides, the CDR3 is TGTGCCAGCAAGCCCGGGACTAGCCGGTACGAGCAGTACTTC.

This clonotype appeared many times. The chain is built from TRBV24-1 and TRBJ2-5; 10 nucleotides agree with TRBD2. The germline CDR1 and CDR2 sequences are KGHDR and SFDVKD. The CDR3 sequence is 18 residues long. V was clipped by 0 bases and J by 2 bases; unmatched bases: 8. DNA of the CDR3: TGTGCCACCAGTGATTTGCATTCGGGTAGCGGGAGGCAAGAGACCCAGTACTTC. It is translated as CATSDLHSGSGRQETQYF.

Many counts were recorded for this clonotype. V and J are TRBV2 and TRBJ1-5; D is unresolved. Germline values: CDR1 SNHLY, CDR2 FYNNEI. The V and J ends lost 6 bases and 0 bases respectively, with 9 bases between them. There are 14 residues in the CDR3. The CDR3 loop reads CASRDEYSNQPQHF. Here the CDR3 DNA reads TGTGCCAGCAGGGACGAATATAGCAATCAGCCCCAGCATTTT.

This clonotype has at least ten counts. J is TRBJ2-5 and V is TRBV25-1; D remains unclear. Germline V gives CDR1 MGHDK, CDR2 SYGVNS. This CDR3 region has 14 residues. Trimming pared 1 base from V and 2 bases from J, leaving 8 bases between. This CDR3 reads CASSEFLAQETQYF. CDR3 nucleotide sequence: TGTGCCAGCAGTGAATTTTTGGCGCAAGAGACCCAGTACTTC.

This clonotype appeared many times. The chain uses TRBV6-1 and TRBJ2-5; 10 positions agree with TRBD2. After removal of 2 bases from V and 5 bases from J, the junction contained 5 bases not matched to a gene. The germline V gene has CDR1 MNHNS and CDR2 SASEGT. CDR3 length equals 15 residues. The CDR3, as DNA: TGTGCCAGCAGTGAAATGACTAGCGGGCGGGAGACCCAGTACTTC. It codes for CASSEMTSGRETQYF.